Listed below are T cell receptor beta chains from one sample, sequenced in a study of patients and donors after allogeneic stem cell transplantation. MiXCR was run by TCRdb on the RT-PCR reads, yielding one entry per CDR3 protein. There are over 130,000 distinct CDR3 sequences in the sample; 30% to 45% occur only once, and about 50% lies in the top ten. Sequencing input: blood, either unsorted or a sorted T cell fraction (not recorded which). These receptors all come from a human donor who was either an allogeneic HSCT recipient or a stem cell or donor lymphocyte infusion donor (not recorded which). It is not recorded whose cells these are; they may come from a transplant donor. Both conserved end residues are part of each CDR3. Each record gives: J gene, V gene, clone size, D gene, CDR3 DNA, CDR3 protein. The D gene is left open where the match is weak. Clone size, where shown, is once, few, many, or a class for clones that have expanded.

>TRBJ1-1|TRBV20-1|few|NA
TGCAGGCCACCAGGCCGTGGGGCTTTCTTT
CRPPGRGAFF
>TRBJ2-7|TRBV4-3|NA|NA
TGCGCCAGCAGCCAAGACGTATCGGGGTTTCCTTCCTACGAGCAGTACTTC
CASSQDVSGFPSYEQYF
>TRBJ1-4|TRBV7-9|few|NA
TGTGCCAGCAGCCCCTGGACGGGAAAACTGTTTTTT
CASSPWTGKLFF
>TRBJ1-5|TRBV6-5|NA|NA
TGTGCCAGCAGTCTTTCGACCAGTCCGCCCCAGCATTTT
CASSLSTSPPQHF
>TRBJ1-1|TRBV12-3/TRBV12-4|few|NA
TGTGCCAGCAGTTCCATCTCAGGTGCTGAAGCTTTCTTT
CASSSISGAEAFF
>TRBJ2-5|TRBV10-3|few|NA
TGTGCCATCAGTGAGTCAACAGGGTCCAAGACCCAGTACTTC
CAISESTGSKTQYF
>TRBJ2-2|TRBV20-1|few|TRBD2
TGCAGTGCTAGAGATACGGCGGGGGAGCACACCGGGGAGCTGTTTTTT
CSARDTAGEHTGELFF
>TRBJ1-2|TRBV5-1|NA|NA
TGCGCCAGCAGCTTGCCCTCCACAGGCGCACCCGGCTATGGCTACACCTTC
CASSLPSTGAPGYGYTF
>TRBJ2-5|TRBV7-8|few|NA
TGTGCCAGCAGCTTTCCTGGGGTACAAGAGACCCAGTACTTC
CASSFPGVQETQYF
>TRBJ1-5|TRBV12-3/TRBV12-4|many|NA
TGTGCCAGCAGTTTAAATTGGCAGGGACAGCCCCAGCATTTT
CASSLNWQGQPQHF
>TRBJ1-2|TRBV7-2|few|NA
TGTGCCAGCAGCTTCGACCTGGACTATGGCTACACCTTC
CASSFDLDYGYTF
>TRBJ1-1|TRBV3-1|NA|NA
TGTGCCAGCAGCCACCCCCAAGGGGGGGGCGCTTTCTTT
CASSHPQGGGAFF
>TRBJ2-6|TRBV7-9|few|TRBD2
TGTGCCAGCACTAAGGGACTAGCCTACTCTGGGGCCAACGTCCTGACTTTC
CASTKGLAYSGANVLTF
>TRBJ2-1|TRBV28|NA|NA
TGTGCCAGCAGCATCCACGCCCCCTACAATGAGCAGTTCTTC
CASSIHAPYNEQFF
>TRBJ2-3|TRBV5-1|NA|TRBD1
TGCGCCAGCAGCCTCCGACAGGGTTGGGCAGATACGCAGTATTTT
CASSLRQGWADTQYF
>TRBJ1-5|TRBV28|many|NA
TGTGCCAGCAGCCTACCTAATAGCAATCAGCCCCAGCATTTT
CASSLPNSNQPQHF
>TRBJ1-5|TRBV9|NA|NA
TGTGCCAGCAGCGTAGGGAATGTGAATCAGCCCCAGCATTTT
CASSVGNVNQPQHF
>TRBJ2-7|TRBV28|few|NA
TGTGCCAGCAGTTCTAATTACGAGCAGTACTTC
CASSSNYEQYF
>TRBJ2-3|TRBV10-3|NA|TRBD2
TGTGCCATCAGTGTACTAGCGGGGGCCAGCACAGATACGCAGTATTTT
CAISVLAGASTDTQYF
>TRBJ2-7|TRBV3-1|few|TRBD1
TGTGCCAGCAGCCAAGGGGACAGGTCCTACGAGCAGTACTTC
CASSQGDRSYEQYF
>TRBJ1-1|TRBV12-3/TRBV12-4|NA|NA
TGTGCCAGCATTAATCGGACGCTATTGAGCACTGAAGCTTTCTTT
CASINRTLLSTEAFF
>TRBJ1-1|TRBV12-3/TRBV12-4|NA|TRBD1
TGTGCCAGCAGTTTAAAACGACAGGGGGCCTGGGACACTGAAGCTTTCTTT
CASSLKRQGAWDTEAFF
>TRBJ1-2|TRBV12-3/TRBV12-4|NA|NA
TGTGCCAGCAGTTTTTCGGCGCTTAATGGCTACACCTTC
CASSFSALNGYTF
>TRBJ1-1|TRBV5-1|NA|TRBD1
TGCGCCAGCAGAGACAGGGGGAACACTGAAGCTTTCTTT
CASRDRGNTEAFF
>TRBJ1-2|TRBV27|few|NA
TGTGCCAGCAGTTTACGGTCGGGGCGGATAGGGGGCTACACCTTC
CASSLRSGRIGGYTF
>TRBJ2-1|TRBV12-3/TRBV12-4|NA|TRBD1
TGTGCCAGCATCCAAAGACAGGGACCCACCAATGAGCAGTTCTTC
CASIQRQGPTNEQFF
>TRBJ1-2|TRBV4-1|few|NA
TGCGCCAGCAGCCAAGGAGATGGTTCGAACTATGGCTACACCTTC
CASSQGDGSNYGYTF
>TRBJ2-7|TRBV6-2/TRBV6-3|NA|NA
TGTGCCAGCACCACGGGCTACGAGCAGTACTTC
CASTTGYEQYF